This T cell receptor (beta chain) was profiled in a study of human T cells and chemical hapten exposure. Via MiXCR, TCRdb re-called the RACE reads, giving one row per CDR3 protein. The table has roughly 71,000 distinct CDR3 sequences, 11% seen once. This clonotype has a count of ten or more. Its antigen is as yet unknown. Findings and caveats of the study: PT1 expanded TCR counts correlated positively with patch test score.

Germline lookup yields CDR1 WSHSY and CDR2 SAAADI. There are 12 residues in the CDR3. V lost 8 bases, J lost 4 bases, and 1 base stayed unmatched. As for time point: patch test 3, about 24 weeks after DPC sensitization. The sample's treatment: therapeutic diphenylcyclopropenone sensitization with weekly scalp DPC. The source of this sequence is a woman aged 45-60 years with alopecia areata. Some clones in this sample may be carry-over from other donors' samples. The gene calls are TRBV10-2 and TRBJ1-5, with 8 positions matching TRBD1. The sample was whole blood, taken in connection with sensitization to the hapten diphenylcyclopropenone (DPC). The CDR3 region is CASRTGNQPQHF. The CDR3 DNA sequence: TGCGCCAGCCGGACAGGGAATCAGCCCCAGCATTTT.